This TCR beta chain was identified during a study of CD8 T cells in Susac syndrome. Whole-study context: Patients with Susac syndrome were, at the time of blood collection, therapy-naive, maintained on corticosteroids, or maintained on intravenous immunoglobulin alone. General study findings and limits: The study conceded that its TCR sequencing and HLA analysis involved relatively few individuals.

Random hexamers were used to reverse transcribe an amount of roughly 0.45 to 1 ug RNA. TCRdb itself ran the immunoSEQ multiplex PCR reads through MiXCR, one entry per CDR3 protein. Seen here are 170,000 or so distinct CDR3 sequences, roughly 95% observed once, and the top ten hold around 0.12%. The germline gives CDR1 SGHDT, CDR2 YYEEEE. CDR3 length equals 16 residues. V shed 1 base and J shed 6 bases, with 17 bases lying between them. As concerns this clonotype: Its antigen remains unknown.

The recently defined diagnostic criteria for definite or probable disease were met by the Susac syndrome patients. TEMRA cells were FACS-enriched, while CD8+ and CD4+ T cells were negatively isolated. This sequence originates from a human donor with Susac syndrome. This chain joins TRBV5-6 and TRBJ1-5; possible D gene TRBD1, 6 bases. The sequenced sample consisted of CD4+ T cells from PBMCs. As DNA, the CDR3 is TGTGCCAGCAGCTTGATGGGGGGCGCCGGGCTTCAGCCCCAGCATTTT. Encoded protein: CASSLMGGAGLQPQHF.